This is a list of T cell receptor beta chains from one sample in a study of OX40 agonist ivuxolimab in advanced cancers. Profiling relied on immunoSEQ multiplex PCR, and the TCRdb table lists in-frame clones only, not all of them. The repertoire holds nearly 110,000 clones, with approximately 90% as singletons. Specimen: CD4+ or CD8+ T cells sorted from blood, collected in a trial of the OX40 agonist ivuxolimab. The receptors were gathered from an adult with an advanced solid tumor such as melanoma, head and neck, liver or kidney cancer. The CDR3 runs from the conserved cysteine through the conserved F or W. Fields, in order: V gene, D gene, J gene, clone size, CDR3 protein, CDR3 DNA. D genes are given only for firm matches. Clone size appears in some rows only: once, few, many, or a class for an expanded clone.

TRBV2	NA	TRBJ2-5	NA	CASRPSRAETQYF	TGTGCCAGCAGGCCTAGTAGAGCAGAGACCCAGTACTTC
TRBV6-1	NA	TRBJ1-2	once	CASRERVDGYTF	TGTGCCAGCAGGGAAAGAGTAGACGGCTACACCTTC
TRBV28	NA	TRBJ1-6	NA	CASSLGPGAAYNSPLHF	TGTGCCAGCAGTTTGGGTCCGGGGGCCGCCTATAATTCACCCCTCCACTTT
TRBV11-1	NA	TRBJ2-3	NA	CASSFLDTQYF	TGTGCCAGCAGCTTTTTGGATACGCAGTATTTT
TRBV27	NA	TRBJ1-1	NA	CASSPRAQGEAFF	TGTGCCAGCAGCCCTAGGGCCCAGGGTGAAGCTTTCTTT
TRBV5-4	TRBD2	TRBJ2-5	NA	CASSQGAAGGLETQYF	TGTGCCAGCAGCCAAGGCGCAGCGGGGGGGCTTGAGACCCAGTACTTC
TRBV5-4	NA	TRBJ2-2	NA	CASSPTGSNTGELFF	TGTGCCAGCAGCCCGACAGGATCGAACACCGGGGAGCTGTTTTTT
TRBV19	TRBD1	TRBJ1-6	NA	CASSSGTEINSPLHF	TGTGCCAGTAGTTCCGGGACAGAGATAAATTCACCCCTCCACTTT
TRBV7-2	TRBD2	TRBJ2-1	NA	CASSLGGGANEQFF	TGTGCCAGCAGCTTAGGCGGGGGGGCGAATGAGCAGTTCTTC
TRBV12-5	NA	TRBJ2-6	NA	CASGLSSGVSGANVLTF	TGTGCTAGTGGTTTGTCCTCAGGGGTCTCTGGGGCCAACGTCCTGACTTTC
TRBV29-1	TRBD1	TRBJ1-6	NA	CSVGDRGSPLHF	TGCAGCGTCGGGGACAGGGGTTCACCCCTCCACTTT
TRBV7-9	NA	TRBJ1-2	NA	CASSYRATYGYTF	TGTGCCAGCAGTTACAGGGCCACCTATGGCTACACCTTC
TRBV19	NA	TRBJ2-1	NA	CASSSQDAAWDEQFF	TGTGCCAGTAGTTCCCAGGACGCGGCTTGGGATGAGCAGTTCTTC
TRBV6-1	NA	TRBJ2-6	NA	CASRGGSSGANVLTF	TGTGCCAGCAGGGGCGGTTCCTCTGGGGCCAACGTCCTGACTTTC
TRBV30	NA	TRBJ2-4	NA	CAWSFDYIAKNIQYF	TGTGCCTGGAGTTTCGACTATATAGCCAAAAACATTCAGTACTTC
TRBV30	NA	TRBJ1-2	NA	CAWSGHLANYGYTF	TGTGCCTGGAGTGGACACCTAGCTAACTATGGCTACACCTTC
TRBV28	TRBD1	TRBJ1-5	NA	CASLPGQGSWPQHF	TGTGCCAGCTTACCGGGACAGGGATCATGGCCCCAGCATTTT
TRBV6-1	TRBD2	TRBJ2-3	NA	CASRQAGGEVRTQYF	TGTGCCAGCAGGCAAGCGGGGGGGGAGGTTCGTACGCAGTATTTT
TRBV23-1	NA	TRBJ2-1	once	CASSQKERKDEQFF	TGCGCCAGCAGTCAAAAAGAAAGGAAAGATGAGCAGTTCTTC
TRBV5-1	NA	TRBJ2-1	few	CASSWGRSSYNEQFF	TGCGCCAGCAGCTGGGGACGGAGCTCCTACAATGAGCAGTTCTTC
TRBV2	TRBD1	TRBJ2-5	NA	CASSSQGAWETQYF	TGTGCCAGCAGTTCCCAGGGGGCGTGGGAGACCCAGTACTTC
TRBV2	NA	TRBJ2-7	NA	CASSNGGSYEQYF	TGTGCCAGCAGCAACGGGGGTTCCTACGAGCAGTACTTC
TRBV4-1	NA	TRBJ1-5	many	CASSHAGTINQPQHF	TGCGCCAGCAGCCATGCCGGGACAATTAATCAGCCCCAGCATTTT
TRBV5-6	TRBD1	TRBJ1-4	NA	CASSLDRGLGEKLFF	TGTGCCAGCAGCTTGGACAGGGGGCTAGGTGAAAAACTGTTTTTT
TRBV18	NA	TRBJ2-7	NA	CASSPQGSYEQYF	TGTGCCAGCTCACCACAAGGGAGCTACGAGCAGTACTTC
TRBV5-1	TRBD1	TRBJ2-5	NA	CASSPGLEGQGRQETQYF	TGCGCCAGCAGCCCGGGCCTTGAGGGACAGGGACGTCAAGAGACCCAGTACTTC
TRBV7-3	TRBD1	TRBJ2-1	NA	CASSLFETGVDNEQFF	TGTGCCAGCAGCTTATTTGAGACAGGGGTGGACAATGAGCAGTTCTTC